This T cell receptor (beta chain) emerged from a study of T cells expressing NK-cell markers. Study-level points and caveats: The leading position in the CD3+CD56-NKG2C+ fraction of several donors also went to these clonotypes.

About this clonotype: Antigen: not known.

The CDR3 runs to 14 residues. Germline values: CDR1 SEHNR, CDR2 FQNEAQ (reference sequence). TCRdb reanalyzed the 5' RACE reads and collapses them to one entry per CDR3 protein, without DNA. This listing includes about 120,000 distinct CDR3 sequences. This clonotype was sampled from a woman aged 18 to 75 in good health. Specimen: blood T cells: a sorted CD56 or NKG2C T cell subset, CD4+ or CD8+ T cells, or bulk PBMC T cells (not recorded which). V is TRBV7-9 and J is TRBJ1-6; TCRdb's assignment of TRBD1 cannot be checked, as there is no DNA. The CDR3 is CASSLVVGDSPLHF.